This TCR beta chain was sequenced in a study of T cell changes during pregnancy in multiple sclerosis. Only in-frame clones appear in the TCRdb table, and some are missing; sequencing was by immunoSEQ multiplex PCR. The data show fewer than 90,000 clones, with roughly 89% seen just once and roughly 0.87% held by the top ten. V was cut by 6 bases and J by 0 bases, with 9 bases left in between. The CDR3 consists of 13 residues. CDR1 is LNHDA, CDR2 SQIVND, per germline (reference sequence). V and J are TRBV19 and TRBJ2-7; possible D gene TRBD1, 5 bases. The sequence came from a female donor with multiple sclerosis, enrolled in a pregnancy study. Sequenced here: peripheral blood, sampled in the second trimester of pregnancy. Here the CDR3 DNA reads TGTGCCAGTAGCCCGGACACCTCCTACGAGCAGTACTTC. Translated, it gives CASSPDTSYEQYF.